The clone carrying this T cell receptor (beta chain) has a count of ten or more. Antigen specificity is unknown. The data belong to a study of T-cell memory formation after mild COVID-19. Turning to the study itself: Clusters of TCRs were largely donor specific. General study findings and limits: Prior to infection, memory already included some responding clones, suggesting cross-reactive memory joined. Whether second-wave clones peaking at day 37 were SARS-CoV-2 specific went unconfirmed.

The germline V gene has CDR1 KGHSH and CDR2 LQKENI. The length of the CDR3 is 15 residues. The junction had 9 bases not matched to a gene; V was cut back by 3 bases and J by 5 bases. It was 5'RACE with constant-segment primers that produced the TCR alpha and TCR beta cDNA libraries, which carried sample barcodes and UMIs. One entry per CDR3 protein results from TCRdb running MiXCR on the 5' RACE reads. Here the sample spans about 140,000 distinct CDR3 sequences, approximately 5.7% being singletons. Sample: PBMCs or a T cell subset sorted from them (not recorded which). The source is an adult woman who had mild COVID-19 (a few samples of this study predate the infection). Cell type and time point are not known. The J gene is TRBJ1-1, the V gene TRBV18, with 7 nucleotides matching TRBD1. CDR3 sequence (DNA): TGTGCCAGCTCACCGTCGACAGGGAGGACGACTGAAGCTTTCTTT. Translation gives CASSPSTGRTTEAFF.